These 7 T cell receptor beta chains originate from one sample sequenced in a study of breast tumors, draining lymph nodes, adjacent tissues. The lymph nodes were axillary draining lymph nodes from breast cancer patients. In TCRdb, the multiplex PCR reads were re-called with MiXCR into one record per CDR3 protein. This sample carries roughly 100,000 distinct CDR3 sequences, less than 40% of them seen once, and the ten largest clones take approximately 5%. Sequencing input: axillary lymph node tissue. The receptors derive from a female donor with breast cancer. Some clones in this sample may be carry-over from other donors' samples.

This clonotype has at least ten counts. The chain combines TRBV25-1 with TRBJ2-4; no clear D. Germline V gene lookup returns CDR1 MGHDK and CDR2 SYGVNS. The V and J ends lost 4 bases and 0 bases respectively, with 16 bases between them. The CDR3 runs 17 residues. The DNA of the CDR3 is TGTGCCAGCAGTGGCGGAAGGGCAGAACTAGCCAAAAACATTCAGTACTTC. It specifies CASSGGRAELAKNIQYF.

This clonotype showed up many times. The chain couples TRBV28 to TRBJ1-2, with a possible D match to TRBD1 (6 bases). The germline V gene encodes CDR1 MDHEN and CDR2 SYDVKM. The V and J ends lost 7 bases and 6 bases respectively, with 18 bases between them. CDR3 length: 14 residues. This CDR3 reads CASNPLNREHGYTF. CDR3 bases: TGTGCCAGCAATCCCCTCAACAGGGAGCATGGCTACACCTTC.

The chain carries TRBV7-3 and TRBJ1-6, with 7 bases fitting TRBD1. Germline V gene data show CDR1 as SGHTA and CDR2 as FQGTGA. This CDR3 contains 18 residues. Unmatched junction bases numbered 17, after V lost 2 bases and J lost 10 bases. CDR3 sequence: CASSLCVWETTGRSPLHF. The CDR3 DNA follows: TGTGCCAGCAGCTTATGCGTATGGGAAACGACAGGGAGGTCACCCCTCCACTTT.

The chain employs TRBV7-9 and TRBJ2-3; D ambiguous. The CDR3 has 13 amino acids. Germline V gives CDR1 SEHNR, CDR2 FQNEAQ (reference sequence). Between the trimmed V and J ends, which lost 5 bases and 6 bases, there was a span of 12 bases. CDR3 nucleotide sequence: TGTGCCAGCAGCCCCCCGATCCCCGATACGCAGTATTTT. It is translated as CASSPPIPDTQYF.

This clonotype came up many times. The chain joins TRBV12-3 or TRBV12-4 to TRBJ2-3; maybe TRBD1 (5 bases). The CDR3 is made up of 15 amino acids. V lost 7 bases to trimming and J lost 1 base, with 15 bases between them. The chain's CDR3 is CASTLQGARTDTQYF. CDR3 sequence (DNA): TGTGCCAGCACCCTTCAGGGCGCTCGCACAGATACGCAGTATTTT.

In its sample, this clonotype was seen many times. The V and J genes are TRBV4-1 and TRBJ1-4; no clear D gene. The V and J ends lost 1 base and 3 bases respectively, with 6 bases between them. Germline assignment: CDR1 MGHRA and CDR2 YSYEKL. The CDR3 is made up of 14 amino acids. CDR3 sequence: CASSQAGPNEKLFF. CDR3 DNA: TGCGCCAGCAGCCAAGCAGGTCCTAATGAAAAACTGTTTTTT.

This clonotype was seen at least ten times. The junction departs from germline at one end; a sequencing error may be responsible. The chain has TRBV6-5 and TRBJ2-1; D gene uncertain. Germline loops: CDR1 MNHEY, CDR2 SVGAGI. This CDR3 spans 12 amino acids. This chain's CDR3 is CASSHSRNEQFF. CDR3 DNA sequence: TGTGCCAGCAGTCACTCGAGAAATGAGCAGTTCTTC.